This T cell receptor (beta chain) derives from a study of T-cell memory formation after mild COVID-19. This clonotype was seen only a few times. Trimming cost V 7 bases and J 6 bases, with 12 bases left between them. The CDR3 totals 13 residues. Germline V lookup: CDR1 SNHLY, CDR2 FYNNEI. Each CDR3 protein is one row after TCRdb ran MiXCR on the 5' RACE reads. The sample shows 450,000 to 650,000 distinct CDR3 sequences, over 15% of them seen only once. The material sequenced was PBMCs or a T cell subset sorted from them (not recorded which). The chain combines TRBV2 with TRBJ2-2; D call uncertain. The receptor's source is an adult woman who had mild COVID-19 (a few samples of this study predate the infection). Cell type and time point are not known. The CDR3 loop reads CASNTNAAGELFF. DNA for the CDR3: TGTGCCAGCAACACAAACGCCGCCGGGGAGCTGTTTTTT.